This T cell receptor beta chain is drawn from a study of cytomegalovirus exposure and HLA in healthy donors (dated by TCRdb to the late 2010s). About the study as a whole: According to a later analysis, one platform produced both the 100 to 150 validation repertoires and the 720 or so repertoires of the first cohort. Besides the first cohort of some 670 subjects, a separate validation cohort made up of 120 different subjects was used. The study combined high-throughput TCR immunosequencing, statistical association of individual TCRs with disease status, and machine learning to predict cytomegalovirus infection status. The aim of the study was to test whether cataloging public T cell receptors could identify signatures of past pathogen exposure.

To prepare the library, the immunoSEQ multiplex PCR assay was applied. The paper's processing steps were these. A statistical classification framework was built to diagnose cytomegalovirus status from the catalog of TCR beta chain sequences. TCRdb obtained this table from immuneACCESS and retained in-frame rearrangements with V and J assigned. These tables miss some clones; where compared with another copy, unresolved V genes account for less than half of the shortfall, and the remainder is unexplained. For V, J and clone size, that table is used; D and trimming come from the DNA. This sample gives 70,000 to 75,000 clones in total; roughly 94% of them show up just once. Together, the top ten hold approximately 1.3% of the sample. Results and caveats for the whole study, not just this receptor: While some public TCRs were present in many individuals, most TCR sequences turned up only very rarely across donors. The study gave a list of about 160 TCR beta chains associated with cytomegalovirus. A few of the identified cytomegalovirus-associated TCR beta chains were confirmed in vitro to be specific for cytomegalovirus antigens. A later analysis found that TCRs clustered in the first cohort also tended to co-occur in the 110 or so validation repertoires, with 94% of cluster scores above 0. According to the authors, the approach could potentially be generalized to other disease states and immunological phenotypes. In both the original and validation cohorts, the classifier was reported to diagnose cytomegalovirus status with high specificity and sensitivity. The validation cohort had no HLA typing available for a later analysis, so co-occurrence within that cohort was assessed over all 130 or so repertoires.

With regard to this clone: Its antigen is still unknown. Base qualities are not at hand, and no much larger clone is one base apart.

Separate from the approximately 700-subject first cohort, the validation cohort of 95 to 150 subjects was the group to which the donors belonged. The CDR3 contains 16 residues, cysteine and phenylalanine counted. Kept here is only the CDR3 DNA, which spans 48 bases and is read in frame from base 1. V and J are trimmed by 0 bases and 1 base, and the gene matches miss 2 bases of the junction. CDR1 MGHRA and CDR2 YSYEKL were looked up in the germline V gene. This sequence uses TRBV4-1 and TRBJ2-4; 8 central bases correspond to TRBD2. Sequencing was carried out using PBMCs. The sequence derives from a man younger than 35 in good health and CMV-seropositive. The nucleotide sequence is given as TGCGCCAGCAGCCAAGATCGCGGGGGGGCCAAAAACATTCAGTACTTC. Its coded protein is CASSQDRGGAKNIQYF.